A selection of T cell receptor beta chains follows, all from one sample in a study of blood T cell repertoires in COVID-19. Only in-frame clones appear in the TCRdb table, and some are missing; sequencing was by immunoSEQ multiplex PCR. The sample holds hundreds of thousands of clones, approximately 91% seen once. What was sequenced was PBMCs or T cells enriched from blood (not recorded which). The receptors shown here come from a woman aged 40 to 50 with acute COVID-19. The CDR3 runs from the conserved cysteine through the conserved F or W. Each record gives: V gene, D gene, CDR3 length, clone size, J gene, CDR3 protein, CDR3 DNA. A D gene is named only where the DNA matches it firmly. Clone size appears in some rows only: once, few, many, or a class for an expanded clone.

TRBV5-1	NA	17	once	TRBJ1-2	CASSLGTDRFLHYGYTF	TGCGCCAGCAGCTTGGGGACAGACAGGTTCCTCCACTATGGCTACACCTTC
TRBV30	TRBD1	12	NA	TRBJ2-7	CAWTDRVHEQYF	TGTGCCTGGACCGACAGGGTCCACGAGCAGTACTTC
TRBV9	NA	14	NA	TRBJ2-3	CASSVAFAGDTQYF	TGTGCCAGCAGCGTAGCCTTTGCGGGGGATACGCAGTATTTT
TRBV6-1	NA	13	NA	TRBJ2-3	CASSERVPDTQYF	TGTGCCAGCAGTGAACGAGTTCCAGATACGCAGTATTTT
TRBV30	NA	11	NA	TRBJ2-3	CAWSQTYTQYF	TGTGCCTGGAGCCAAACTTATACGCAGTATTTT
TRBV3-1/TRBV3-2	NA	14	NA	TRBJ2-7	CASSQVFGGYEQYF	TGTGCCAGCAGCCAAGTTTTCGGGGGCTACGAGCAGTACTTC
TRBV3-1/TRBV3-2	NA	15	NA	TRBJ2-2	CASSQSPTNTGELFF	TGTGCCAGCAGCCAATCCCCCACGAACACCGGGGAGCTGTTTTTT
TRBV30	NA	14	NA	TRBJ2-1	CAWGRGASYNEQFF	TGTGCCTGGGGGAGAGGTGCGTCCTACAATGAGCAGTTCTTC
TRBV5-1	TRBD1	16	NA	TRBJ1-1	CASSTEPGGLNTEAFF	TGCGCCAGCAGCACCGAGCCAGGGGGCCTGAACACTGAAGCTTTCTTT
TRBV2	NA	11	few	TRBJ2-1	CASSYINEQFF	TGTGCCAGCAGTTATATAAATGAGCAGTTCTTC
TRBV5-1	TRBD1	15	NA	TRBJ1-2	CASSEGGQGYYGYTF	TGCGCCAGCAGCGAGGGAGGACAGGGCTACTATGGCTACACCTTC
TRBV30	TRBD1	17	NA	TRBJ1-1	CAWSDLIQGTMNTEAFF	TGTGCCTGGAGTGACTTAATACAGGGGACCATGAACACTGAAGCTTTCTTT
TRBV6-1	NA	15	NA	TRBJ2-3	CASSEIRGFTDTQYF	TGTGCCAGCAGTGAAATTAGGGGATTCACAGATACGCAGTATTTT
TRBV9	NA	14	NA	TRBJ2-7	CASSVDGSSYEQYF	TGTGCCAGCAGCGTAGACGGTAGCTCCTACGAGCAGTACTTC
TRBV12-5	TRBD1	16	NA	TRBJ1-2	CASGFPPGTGPGGYTF	TGTGCTAGTGGTTTTCCCCCCGGGACAGGGCCTGGGGGCTACACCTTC
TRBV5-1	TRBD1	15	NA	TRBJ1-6	CASSTGQDRGSPLHF	TGCGCCAGCAGCACTGGACAGGATCGAGGTTCACCCCTCCACTTT
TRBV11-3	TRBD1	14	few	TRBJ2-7	CASSHRDRGSEQYF	TGTGCCAGCAGCCACCGGGACAGGGGGAGCGAGCAGTACTTC
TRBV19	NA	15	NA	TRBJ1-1	CASSMILGDNTEAFF	TGTGCCAGTAGTATGATATTGGGAGACAACACTGAAGCTTTCTTT
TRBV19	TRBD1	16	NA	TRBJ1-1	CASSILGTGVYTEAFF	TGTGCCAGTAGTATCCTGGGGACAGGGGTGTACACTGAAGCTTTCTTT
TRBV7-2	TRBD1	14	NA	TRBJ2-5	CASSQRQGIQTQYF	TGTGCCAGCAGCCAGAGACAGGGGATCCAGACCCAGTACTTC
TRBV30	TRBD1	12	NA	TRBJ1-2	CAWTPQGVGYTF	TGTGCCTGGACCCCACAGGGGGTTGGCTACACCTTC
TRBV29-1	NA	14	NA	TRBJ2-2	CSVEDPRRPGELFF	TGCAGCGTTGAAGATCCGCGGAGACCCGGGGAGCTGTTTTTT
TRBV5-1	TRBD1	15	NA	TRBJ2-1	CASSSTGGDYNEQFF	TGCGCCAGCAGCTCGACAGGGGGCGATTACAATGAGCAGTTCTTC
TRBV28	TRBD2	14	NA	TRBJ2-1	CASRDRGGRNEQFF	TGTGCCAGCAGAGACCGCGGGGGGCGCAATGAGCAGTTCTTC
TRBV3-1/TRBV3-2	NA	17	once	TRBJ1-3	CASSQDQGFFSGNTIYF	TGTGCCAGCAGCCAAGATCAGGGATTCTTCTCTGGAAACACCATATATTTT
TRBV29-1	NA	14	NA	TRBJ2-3	CSVGLARGPDTQYF	TGCAGCGTTGGACTAGCCCGGGGGCCAGATACGCAGTATTTT
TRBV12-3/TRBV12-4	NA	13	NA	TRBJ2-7	CASRRTPSLEQYF	TGTGCCAGCAGGAGGACTCCCAGCCTGGAGCAGTACTTC
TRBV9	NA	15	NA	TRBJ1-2	CASSIPTGTSYGYTF	TGTGCCAGCAGCATCCCCACAGGGACCTCCTATGGCTACACCTTC
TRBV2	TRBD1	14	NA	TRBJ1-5	CASSEDRADQPQHF	TGTGCCAGCAGTGAGGACAGGGCGGATCAGCCCCAGCATTTT
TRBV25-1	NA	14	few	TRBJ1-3	CASSGQAPANTIYF	TGTGCCAGCAGTGGACAGGCCCCCGCAAACACCATATATTTT
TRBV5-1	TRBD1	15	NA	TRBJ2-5	CASSVGTGRQETQYF	TGCGCCAGCAGCGTAGGGACAGGAAGACAAGAGACCCAGTACTTC
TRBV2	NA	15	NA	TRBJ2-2	CASRRGTSNTGELFF	TGTGCCAGCAGGAGAGGGACTTCGAACACCGGGGAGCTGTTTTTT
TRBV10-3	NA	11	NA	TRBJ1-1	CAISGSTEAFF	TGTGCCATCAGTGGGAGCACTGAAGCTTTCTTT
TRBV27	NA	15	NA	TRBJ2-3	CASSPEQGISDTQYF	TGTGCCAGCAGTCCTGAACAGGGAATATCAGATACGCAGTATTTT
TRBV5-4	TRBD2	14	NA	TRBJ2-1	CASSFQLADNEQFF	TGTGCCAGCAGCTTCCAGCTAGCGGACAATGAGCAGTTCTTC
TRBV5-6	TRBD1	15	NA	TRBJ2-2	CASSWGQGWAGELFF	TGTGCCAGCAGCTGGGGACAGGGGTGGGCCGGGGAGCTGTTTTTT
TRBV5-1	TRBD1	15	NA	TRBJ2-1	CASSLAGQGYVEQFF	TGCGCCAGCAGCTTGGCGGGACAGGGTTATGTTGAGCAGTTCTTC
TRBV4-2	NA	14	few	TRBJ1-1	CASSQNRVRTEAFF	TGTGCCAGCAGCCAAAACAGGGTTAGGACTGAAGCTTTCTTT
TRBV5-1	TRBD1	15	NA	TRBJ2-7	CASSLDGDRGHEQYF	TGCGCCAGCAGCTTGGATGGGGACAGGGGGCACGAGCAGTACTTC
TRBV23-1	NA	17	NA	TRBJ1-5	CASSQTDRTYSNQPQHF	TGCGCCAGCAGTCAAACCGACAGAACTTATAGCAATCAGCCCCAGCATTTT
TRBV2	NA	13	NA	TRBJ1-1	CASQTGKGTEAFF	TGTGCCAGCCAAACAGGGAAGGGCACTGAAGCTTTCTTT
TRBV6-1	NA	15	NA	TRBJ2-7	CASSERRDTSYEQYF	TGTGCCAGCAGTGAACGCAGGGACACCTCCTACGAGCAGTACTTC
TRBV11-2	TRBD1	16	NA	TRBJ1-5	CASSSITGQLNQPQHF	TGTGCCAGCAGCTCGATCACGGGACAGTTGAATCAGCCCCAGCATTTT
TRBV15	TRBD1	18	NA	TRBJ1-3	CATAPGQGAARAGNTIYF	TGTGCCACCGCACCGGGACAGGGGGCTGCAAGGGCTGGAAACACCATATATTTT